What follows describes a single T cell receptor (beta chain). Its target is unknown. The data stem from a study of response to subunit inactivated influenza vaccine. The CDR3 has 13 residues. Germline V gene data show CDR1 as KGHDR and CDR2 as SFDVKD. V was clipped by 9 bases and J by 9 bases, with 16 bases between them. Overall study findings and caveats: There was a suggestion from the authors that each seasonal influenza vaccination recruits few new T cells.

TCRdb reprocessed the RT-PCR reads with MiXCR, giving one entry per CDR3 protein. The data contain 600,000 to 700,000 distinct CDR3 sequences, approximately 15% of them singletons. The chain recombines TRBV24-1 with TRBJ2-2, with D possibly TRBD1 on 5 matching bases. This TCR was recovered from a middle-aged man who received an inactivated influenza vaccine. Sequenced material: PBMCs from blood, taken approximately 15 days before vaccination. The CDR3 bases are TGTGCCACCTCATTAACAGGTAGTCGGGAGCTGTTTTTT. Translated: CATSLTGSRELFF.